This section outlines one T cell receptor beta chain sequence together with its context. The cohort comprised adults aged about 18 to 100 years residing in about 25 US areas. Each participant's cohort was designated according to participant-reported clinical history. The V and J ends lost 0 bases and 4 bases respectively, with 9 bases between them. This CDR3 is built from 14 residues. Germline assignment: CDR1 LGHNA and CDR2 YSLEER. The source of the sample is a study of blood T cell repertoires in COVID-19. Looking at the study overall: The United States, Italy and Spain supplied acute and convalescent COVID-19 samples.

Measured with immunoSEQ multiplex PCR; TCRdb has only the in-frame clones, and not every one. The table has about 220,000 clones, 80% to 90% seen once. This chain links TRBV4-3 with TRBJ1-1; D is uncertain. The TCR comes from a woman aged 40-49 years with acute COVID-19. Sequenced material: PBMCs or T cells enriched from blood (not recorded which). The DNA of the CDR3 is TGCGCCAGCAGCCAAGACCGGGTCCGCACTGAAGCTTTCTTT. It specifies CASSQDRVRTEAFF.